A selection of T cell receptor beta chains follows, all from one sample in a study of cytomegalovirus exposure and HLA in healthy donors. The table came from immunoSEQ multiplex PCR; TCRdb's copy has only in-frame clones and leaves some out. The sample gives over 250,000 clones, more than 55% of which show up once; 2% to 2.5% is in the top ten. What was sequenced was PBMCs. The receptors originated from a female donor in good health and CMV-seronegative. The CDR3 runs from the conserved cysteine through the conserved F or W. The D gene is left open where the match is weak. Some rows have no size entry. The others give once, few or many, or a class for an expanded clone.

d_gene: NA
abundance: NA
j_gene: TRBJ2-7
v_gene: TRBV28
CDR3aa: CASSSPTRDFGEQYF
CDR3nt: TGTGCCAGCAGTTCACCCACCAGGGATTTCGGCGAGCAGTACTTC

d_gene: NA
abundance: NA
j_gene: TRBJ2-4
v_gene: TRBV7-2
CDR3aa: CASSWALAKNIQYF
CDR3nt: TGTGCCAGCAGCTGGGCCCTAGCCAAAAACATTCAGTACTTC

d_gene: TRBD2
abundance: NA
j_gene: TRBJ2-3
v_gene: TRBV2
CDR3aa: CASSVLAGTDTQYF
CDR3nt: TGTGCCAGCAGTGTACTAGCGGGCACAGATACGCAGTATTTT

d_gene: NA
abundance: NA
j_gene: TRBJ2-7
v_gene: TRBV27
CDR3aa: CASRTGGEQYF
CDR3nt: TGTGCCAGCAGAACTGGGGGGGAGCAGTACTTC

d_gene: NA
abundance: few
j_gene: TRBJ2-3
v_gene: TRBV30
CDR3aa: CAWGLSTDTQYF
CDR3nt: TGTGCCTGGGGCCTTAGCACAGATACGCAGTATTTT

d_gene: NA
abundance: NA
j_gene: TRBJ1-5
v_gene: TRBV2
CDR3aa: CASGGQPNQPQHF
CDR3nt: TGTGCCAGCGGAGGGCAGCCTAATCAGCCCCAGCATTTT

d_gene: NA
abundance: NA
j_gene: TRBJ1-3
v_gene: TRBV7-8
CDR3aa: CASSLGDSSSGNTIYF
CDR3nt: TGTGCCAGCAGCTTAGGTGACAGTAGCTCTGGAAACACCATATATTTT

d_gene: TRBD1
abundance: NA
j_gene: TRBJ1-2
v_gene: TRBV6-1
CDR3aa: CASSDLTGSFDGYTF
CDR3nt: TGTGCCAGCAGTGATCTGACAGGGAGCTTTGATGGCTACACCTTC

d_gene: TRBD2
abundance: NA
j_gene: TRBJ2-1
v_gene: TRBV9
CDR3aa: CASSARIGSGLNNEQFF
CDR3nt: TGTGCCAGCAGCGCCCGGATTGGTAGCGGGTTGAACAATGAGCAGTTCTTC

d_gene: TRBD1
abundance: NA
j_gene: TRBJ2-5
v_gene: TRBV5-1
CDR3aa: CASTPARGETQYF
CDR3nt: TGCGCCAGCACTCCGGCCAGGGGGGAGACCCAGTACTTC

d_gene: NA
abundance: NA
j_gene: TRBJ1-1
v_gene: TRBV7-9
CDR3aa: CASSYDGGSTEAFF
CDR3nt: TGTGCCAGCAGCTATGACGGGGGGAGCACTGAAGCTTTCTTT

d_gene: NA
abundance: NA
j_gene: TRBJ2-1
v_gene: TRBV11-3
CDR3aa: CASTPQGRNEQFF
CDR3nt: TGTGCCAGCACCCCACAGGGAAGGAATGAGCAGTTCTTC

d_gene: TRBD1
abundance: once
j_gene: TRBJ2-2
v_gene: TRBV27
CDR3aa: CASSLRGLIGELFF
CDR3nt: TGTGCCAGCAGCCTCAGGGGGCTTATCGGGGAGCTGTTTTTT

d_gene: TRBD1
abundance: NA
j_gene: TRBJ2-7
v_gene: TRBV7-9
CDR3aa: CSSSLEGTGGNEQYF
CDR3nt: TGTTCCAGCAGCTTAGAGGGGACAGGGGGCAATGAGCAGTACTTC

d_gene: TRBD1
abundance: NA
j_gene: TRBJ1-6
v_gene: TRBV27
CDR3aa: CASSSGQVVDSPLHF
CDR3nt: TGTGCCAGCAGTTCCGGACAGGTAGTGGATTCACCCCTCCACTTT

d_gene: TRBD2
abundance: NA
j_gene: TRBJ2-1
v_gene: TRBV18
CDR3aa: CASSPLGSGRAGRDNEQFF
CDR3nt: TGTGCCAGCTCACCTCTCGGAAGCGGGAGGGCCGGTAGGGACAATGAGCAGTTCTTC

d_gene: TRBD2
abundance: NA
j_gene: TRBJ2-7
v_gene: TRBV6-1
CDR3aa: CASSESPSGGGSGEQYF
CDR3nt: TGTGCCAGCAGTGAATCACCCTCGGGCGGGGGGAGTGGGGAGCAGTACTTC

d_gene: NA
abundance: once
j_gene: TRBJ2-3
v_gene: TRBV7-9
CDR3aa: CSSSSVDTQYF
CDR3nt: TGTTCCAGCAGTTCAGTTGATACGCAGTATTTT

d_gene: NA
abundance: few
j_gene: TRBJ1-1
v_gene: TRBV28
CDR3aa: CASSLGPGLSYHTNEAFF
CDR3nt: TGTGCCAGCAGTTTAGGACCGGGACTCTCCTATCACACGAATGAAGCTTTCTTT

d_gene: TRBD1
abundance: NA
j_gene: TRBJ1-2
v_gene: TRBV5-6
CDR3aa: CASSFPGTGWGGYTF
CDR3nt: TGTGCCAGCAGCTTCCCGGGGACAGGTTGGGGTGGCTACACCTTC

d_gene: TRBD1
abundance: NA
j_gene: TRBJ2-1
v_gene: TRBV5-1
CDR3aa: CASSSGTGAGSEQFF
CDR3nt: TGCGCCAGCAGCTCTGGGACAGGGGCTGGTAGTGAGCAGTTCTTC

d_gene: NA
abundance: NA
j_gene: TRBJ2-1
v_gene: TRBV5-1
CDR3aa: CASSLDQGGSRGRFF
CDR3nt: TGCGCCAGCAGCTTGGATCAAGGAGGGTCGAGGGGTCGGTTCTTC

d_gene: TRBD2
abundance: NA
j_gene: TRBJ2-1
v_gene: TRBV5-1
CDR3aa: CASSLALAGYNEQFF
CDR3nt: TGCGCCAGCAGCTTGGCCTTAGCGGGATACAATGAGCAGTTCTTC

d_gene: NA
abundance: NA
j_gene: TRBJ1-5
v_gene: TRBV10-3
CDR3aa: CAISDSGNWDQPQHF
CDR3nt: TGTGCCATCAGTGATTCAGGGAATTGGGATCAGCCCCAGCATTTT

d_gene: TRBD1
abundance: NA
j_gene: TRBJ1-4
v_gene: TRBV5-1
CDR3aa: CASARDRGRDEKLFF
CDR3nt: TGCGCCAGCGCCAGGGACAGGGGAAGGGATGAAAAACTGTTTTTT

d_gene: TRBD2
abundance: NA
j_gene: TRBJ2-5
v_gene: TRBV10-3
CDR3aa: CAISVRAGGPETQYF
CDR3nt: TGTGCCATCAGTGTAAGGGCGGGAGGGCCAGAGACCCAGTACTTC

d_gene: NA
abundance: NA
j_gene: TRBJ1-3
v_gene: TRBV5-6
CDR3aa: CASSLLQGSSGNTIYF
CDR3nt: TGTGCCAGCAGCTTGTTGCAGGGAAGCTCTGGAAACACCATATATTTT

d_gene: NA
abundance: NA
j_gene: TRBJ2-3
v_gene: TRBV19
CDR3aa: CASSITTPPDTQYF
CDR3nt: TGTGCCAGTAGTATAACGACACCCCCAGATACGCAGTATTTT